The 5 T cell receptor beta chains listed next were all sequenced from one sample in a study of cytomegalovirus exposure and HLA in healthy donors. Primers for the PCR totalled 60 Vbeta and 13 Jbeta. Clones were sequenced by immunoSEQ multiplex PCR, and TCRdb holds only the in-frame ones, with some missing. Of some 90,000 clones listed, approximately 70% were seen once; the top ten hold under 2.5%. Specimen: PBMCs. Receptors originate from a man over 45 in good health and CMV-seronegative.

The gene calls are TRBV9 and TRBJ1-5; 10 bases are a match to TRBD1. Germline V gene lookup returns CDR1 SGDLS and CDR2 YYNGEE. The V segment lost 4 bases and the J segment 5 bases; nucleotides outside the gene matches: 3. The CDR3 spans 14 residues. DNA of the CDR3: TGTGCCAGCAGCACGGGACAGGGGTATCAGCCCCAGCATTTT. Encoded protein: CASSTGQGYQPQHF.

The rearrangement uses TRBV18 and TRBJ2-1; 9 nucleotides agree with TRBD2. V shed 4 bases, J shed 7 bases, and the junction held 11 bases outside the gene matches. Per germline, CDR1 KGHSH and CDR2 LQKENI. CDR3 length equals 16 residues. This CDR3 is CASSLGAGGRTNEQFF. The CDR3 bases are TGTGCCAGCTCACTTGGAGCGGGGGGCCGGACAAATGAGCAGTTCTTC.

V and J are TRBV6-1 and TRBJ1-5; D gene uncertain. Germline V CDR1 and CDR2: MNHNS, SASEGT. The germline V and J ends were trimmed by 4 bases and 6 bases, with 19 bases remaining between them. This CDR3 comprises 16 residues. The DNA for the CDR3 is TGTGCCAGCAGTGTCTACAGAGAGAACCCCTCTCAGCCCCAGCATTTT. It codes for CASSVYRENPSQPQHF.

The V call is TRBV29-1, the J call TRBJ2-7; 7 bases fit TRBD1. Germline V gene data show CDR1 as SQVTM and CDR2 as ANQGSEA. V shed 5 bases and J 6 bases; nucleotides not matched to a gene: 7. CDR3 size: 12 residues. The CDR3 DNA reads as TGCAGCGTTCTGACAGGGCCCGGCGAGCAGTACTTC. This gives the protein CSVLTGPGEQYF.

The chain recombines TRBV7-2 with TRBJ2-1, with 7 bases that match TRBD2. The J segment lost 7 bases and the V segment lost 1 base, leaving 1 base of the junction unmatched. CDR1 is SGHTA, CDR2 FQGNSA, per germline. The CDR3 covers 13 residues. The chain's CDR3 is CASSLGLANEQFF. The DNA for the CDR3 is TGTGCCAGCAGCTTAGGACTAGCAAATGAGCAGTTCTTC.